This T cell receptor (beta chain) was retrieved from a study of T cell responses to AZD1222 COVID-19 vaccine. Study-wide points: Only a handful of AZD1222 recipients, about six in all, had baseline seropositivity. Repertoire sampling happened only post peak T cell response. Unmutated regions of variants are reportedly targeted by nearly half of spike-specific TCRs.

This clone has a single count. Its antigen is still unknown. Sequenced by immunoSEQ multiplex PCR; TCRdb stores in-frame clones only, minus some. The sample holds more than 85,000 clones, roughly nine tenths seen once. This CDR3 spans 14 amino acids. Germline lookup yields CDR1 MNHEY and CDR2 SVGAGI. Unmatched junction bases numbered 9, after V lost 8 bases and J lost 3 bases. The clonotype comes from an adult in good health. Material: peripheral blood, obtained on day 0 of AZD1222 vaccination. V gene TRBV6-5 combines with J gene TRBJ1-1, with 7 positions matching TRBD1. CDR3 coding DNA: TGTGCCAGCGCGGAAAGGGGGCGCTACACTGAAGCTTTCTTT. This translates into CASAERGRYTEAFF.